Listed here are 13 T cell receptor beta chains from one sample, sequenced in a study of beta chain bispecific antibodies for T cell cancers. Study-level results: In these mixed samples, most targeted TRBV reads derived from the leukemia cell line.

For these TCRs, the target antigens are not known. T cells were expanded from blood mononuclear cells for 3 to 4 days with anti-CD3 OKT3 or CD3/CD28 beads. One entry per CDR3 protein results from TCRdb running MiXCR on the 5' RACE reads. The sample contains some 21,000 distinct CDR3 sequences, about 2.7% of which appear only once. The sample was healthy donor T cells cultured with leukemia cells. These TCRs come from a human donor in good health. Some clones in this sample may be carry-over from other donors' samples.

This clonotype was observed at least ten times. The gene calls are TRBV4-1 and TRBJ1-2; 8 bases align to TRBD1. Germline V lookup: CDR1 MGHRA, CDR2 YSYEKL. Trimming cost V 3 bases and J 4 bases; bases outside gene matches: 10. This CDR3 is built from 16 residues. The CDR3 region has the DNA TGCGCCAGCAGCCACGCACGGGACAGGCCGATCTATGGCTACACCTTC. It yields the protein CASSHARDRPIYGYTF.

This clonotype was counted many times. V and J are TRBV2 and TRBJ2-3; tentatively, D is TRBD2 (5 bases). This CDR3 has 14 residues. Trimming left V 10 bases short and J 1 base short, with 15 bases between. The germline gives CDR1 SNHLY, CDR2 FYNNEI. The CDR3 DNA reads TGTGCCATTTCTAGTATGGAGGGCACAGATACGCAGTATTTT. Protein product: CAISSMEGTDTQYF. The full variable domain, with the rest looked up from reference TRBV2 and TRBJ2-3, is EPEVTQTPSHQVTQMGQEVILRCVPISNHLYFYWYRQILGQKVEFLVSFYNNEISEKSEIFDDQFSVERPDGSNFTLKIRSTKLEDSAMYFCAISSMEGTDTQYFGPGTRLTVL.

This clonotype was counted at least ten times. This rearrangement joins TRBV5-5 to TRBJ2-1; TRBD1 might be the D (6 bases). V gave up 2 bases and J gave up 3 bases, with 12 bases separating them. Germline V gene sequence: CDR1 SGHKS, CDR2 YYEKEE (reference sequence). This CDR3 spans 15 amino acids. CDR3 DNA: TGTGCCAGCAGCTTTGATGGGGACAACTACAATGAGCAGTTCTTC. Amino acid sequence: CASSFDGDNYNEQFF. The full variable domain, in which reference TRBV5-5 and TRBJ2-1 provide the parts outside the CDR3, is DAGVTQSPTHLIKTRGQQVTLRCSPISGHKSVSWYQQVLGQGPQFIFQYYEKEERGRGNFPDRFSARQFPNYSSELNVNALLLGDSALYLCASSFDGDNYNEQFFGPGTRLTVL.

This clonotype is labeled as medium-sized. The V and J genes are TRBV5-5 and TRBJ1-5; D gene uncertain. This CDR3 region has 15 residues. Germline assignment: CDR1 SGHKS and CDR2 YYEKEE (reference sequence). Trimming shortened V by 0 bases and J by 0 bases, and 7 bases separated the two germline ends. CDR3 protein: CASSLGQTSNQPQHF. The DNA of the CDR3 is TGTGCCAGCAGCTTGGGGCAGACTAGCAATCAGCCCCAGCATTTT.

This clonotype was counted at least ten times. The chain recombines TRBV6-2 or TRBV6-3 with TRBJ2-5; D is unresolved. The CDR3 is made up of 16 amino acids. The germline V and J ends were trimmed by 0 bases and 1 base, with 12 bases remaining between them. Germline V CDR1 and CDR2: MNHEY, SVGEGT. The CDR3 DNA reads TGTGCCAGCAGTTACTCGAGTGACCAACCCCAAGAGACCCAGTACTTC. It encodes CASSYSSDQPQETQYF.

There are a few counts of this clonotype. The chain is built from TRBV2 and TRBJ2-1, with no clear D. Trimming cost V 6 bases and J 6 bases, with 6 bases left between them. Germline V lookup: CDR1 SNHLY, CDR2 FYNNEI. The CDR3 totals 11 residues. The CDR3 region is CASSTLNEQFF. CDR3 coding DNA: TGTGCCAGCAGCACCCTCAATGAGCAGTTCTTC. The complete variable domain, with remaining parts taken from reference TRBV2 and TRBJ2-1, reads EPEVTQTPSHQVTQMGQEVILRCVPISNHLYFYWYRQILGQKVEFLVSFYNNEISEKSEIFDDQFSVERPDGSNFTLKIRSTKLEDSAMYFCASSTLNEQFFGPGTRLTVL.

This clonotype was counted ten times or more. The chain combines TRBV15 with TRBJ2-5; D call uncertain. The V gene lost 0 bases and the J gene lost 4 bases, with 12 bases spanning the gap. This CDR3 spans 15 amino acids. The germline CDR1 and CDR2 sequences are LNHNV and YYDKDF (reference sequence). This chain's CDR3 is CATSRETDRAETQYF. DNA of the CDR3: TGTGCCACCAGCAGAGAGACGGACCGGGCAGAGACCCAGTACTTC.

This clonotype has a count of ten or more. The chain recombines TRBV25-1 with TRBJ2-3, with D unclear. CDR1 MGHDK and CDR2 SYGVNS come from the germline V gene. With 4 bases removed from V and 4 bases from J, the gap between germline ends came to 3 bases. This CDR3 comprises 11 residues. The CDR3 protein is CASSVADTQYF. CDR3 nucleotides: TGTGCCAGCAGTGTAGCAGATACGCAGTATTTT.

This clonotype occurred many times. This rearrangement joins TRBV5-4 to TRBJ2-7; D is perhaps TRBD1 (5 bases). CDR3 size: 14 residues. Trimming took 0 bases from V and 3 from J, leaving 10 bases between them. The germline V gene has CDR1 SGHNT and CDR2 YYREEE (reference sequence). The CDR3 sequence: CASSLGLQGYEQYF. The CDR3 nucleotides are TGTGCCAGCAGCTTGGGATTGCAGGGCTACGAGCAGTACTTC.

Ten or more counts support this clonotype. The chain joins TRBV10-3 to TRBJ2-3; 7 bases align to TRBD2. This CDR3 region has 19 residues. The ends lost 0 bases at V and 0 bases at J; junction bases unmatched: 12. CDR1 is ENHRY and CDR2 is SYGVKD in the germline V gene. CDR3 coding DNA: TGTGCCATCAGTGAGTCTCCCTTTGGGACTACTCGAAGCACAGATACGCAGTATTTT. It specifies CAISESPFGTTRSTDTQYF.

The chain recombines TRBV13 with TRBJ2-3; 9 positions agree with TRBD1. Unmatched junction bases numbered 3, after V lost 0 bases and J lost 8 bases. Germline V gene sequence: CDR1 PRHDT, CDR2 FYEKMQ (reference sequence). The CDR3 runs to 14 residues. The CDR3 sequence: CASSLGQGARTQYF. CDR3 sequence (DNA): TGTGCCAGCAGCTTAGGACAGGGGGCCCGTACGCAGTATTTT.

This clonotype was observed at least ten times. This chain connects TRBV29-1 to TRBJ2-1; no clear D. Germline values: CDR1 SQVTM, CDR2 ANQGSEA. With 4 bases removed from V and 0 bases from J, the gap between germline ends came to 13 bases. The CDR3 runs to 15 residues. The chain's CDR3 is CSVVGVPSSYNEQFF. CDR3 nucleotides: TGCAGCGTTGTTGGGGTCCCGAGCTCCTACAATGAGCAGTTCTTC.

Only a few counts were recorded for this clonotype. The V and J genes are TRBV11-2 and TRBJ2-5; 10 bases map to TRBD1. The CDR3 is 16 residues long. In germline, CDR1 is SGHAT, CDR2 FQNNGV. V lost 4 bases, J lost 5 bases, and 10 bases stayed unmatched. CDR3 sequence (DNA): TGTGCCAGCAGCTACACCGGGACAGGGGACGCGGAGACCCAGTACTTC. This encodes CASSYTGTGDAETQYF.